The rows below give T cell receptor beta chains drawn from one sample of a study of tumor-infiltrating lymphocytes in localized non-small cell lung cancer. Some clones are missing from TCRdb's copy, which holds only in-frame ones; the method was immunoSEQ multiplex PCR. The sample holds approximately 16,000 clones, 40% to 45% seen once. The sequenced sample consisted of lung tumor tissue. The receptors derive from a human donor with non-small cell lung cancer. Each CDR3 is given with its conserved first and last residue. The order of the fields is V gene, J gene, D gene, CDR3 length, clone size, CDR3 DNA, CDR3 protein. A D gene is named only where the DNA matches it firmly. The size entry is marked missing in some rows and otherwise reads once, few, many or a size class.

v_call: TRBV29-1
j_call: TRBJ2-1
d_call: TRBD1
cdr3_length: 14
clone_size: NA
cdr3_nt: TGCAGCGGTGGGGGCCAAACAGGGGGCCGAGAGCAGTTCTTC
cdr3_aa: CSGGGQTGGREQFF

v_call: TRBV27
j_call: TRBJ1-2
d_call: TRBD1
cdr3_length: 12
clone_size: NA
cdr3_nt: TGTGCCAGCAGTTCACAGGGGATTAGGTACACCTTC
cdr3_aa: CASSSQGIRYTF

v_call: TRBV28
j_call: TRBJ2-2
d_call: NA
cdr3_length: 17
clone_size: NA
cdr3_nt: TGTGCCAGCATCCAGTCCATTGGGGGGGCTCGGACCGGGGAGCTGTTTTTT
cdr3_aa: CASIQSIGGARTGELFF

v_call: TRBV6-5
j_call: TRBJ1-2
d_call: TRBD1
cdr3_length: 14
clone_size: NA
cdr3_nt: TGTGCCAGCAGGCCGAGGGGGCGCGGCTATGGCTACACCTTC
cdr3_aa: CASRPRGRGYGYTF

v_call: TRBV5-4
j_call: TRBJ2-7
d_call: NA
cdr3_length: 15
clone_size: NA
cdr3_nt: TGTGCCAGCAGCCCTAACCGGGGTACCTCCTACGAGCAGTACTTC
cdr3_aa: CASSPNRGTSYEQYF

v_call: TRBV5-1
j_call: TRBJ1-1
d_call: NA
cdr3_length: 12
clone_size: few
cdr3_nt: TGCGCCAGCAGCTTGGCCACGGACATAGCTTTCTTT
cdr3_aa: CASSLATDIAFF

v_call: TRBV7-3
j_call: TRBJ2-3
d_call: TRBD2
cdr3_length: 15
clone_size: few
cdr3_nt: TGTGCCAGCAGCAATAGCGGGGGGGCCTCAGATACGCAGTATTTT
cdr3_aa: CASSNSGGASDTQYF

v_call: TRBV11-2
j_call: TRBJ1-2
d_call: NA
cdr3_length: 11
clone_size: few
cdr3_nt: TGTGCCAGCAGCTTAGGGGGTGGCTACACCTTC
cdr3_aa: CASSLGGGYTF

v_call: TRBV5-4
j_call: TRBJ2-3
d_call: TRBD1
cdr3_length: 17
clone_size: NA
cdr3_nt: TGTGCCAGCAGTCTGCCGCACCTCGGACAGGGCACAGATACGCAGTATTTT
cdr3_aa: CASSLPHLGQGTDTQYF

v_call: TRBV9
j_call: TRBJ2-7
d_call: NA
cdr3_length: 11
clone_size: NA
cdr3_nt: TGTGCCAGCAGGCACGTCTACGAGCAGTACTTC
cdr3_aa: CASRHVYEQYF

v_call: TRBV5-1
j_call: TRBJ2-3
d_call: NA
cdr3_length: 16
clone_size: NA
cdr3_nt: TGCGCCAGCAGCTTGGGCTCCACAGCCCTCACAGATACGCAGTATTTT
cdr3_aa: CASSLGSTALTDTQYF

v_call: TRBV20-1
j_call: TRBJ2-3
d_call: NA
cdr3_length: 9
clone_size: NA
cdr3_nt: TGCCAGACTGGGGTCGCGCAGTATTTT
cdr3_aa: CQTGVAQYF

v_call: TRBV9
j_call: TRBJ2-6
d_call: NA
cdr3_length: 20
clone_size: NA
cdr3_nt: TGTGCCAGCAGCGTAGTAGGTTTTGGATTAGAGGGCTCTGGGGCCAACGTCCTGACTTTC
cdr3_aa: CASSVVGFGLEGSGANVLTF

v_call: TRBV5-4
j_call: TRBJ1-3
d_call: NA
cdr3_length: 14
clone_size: few
cdr3_nt: TGTGCCAGCAGCTTCAGGGGCCATGGAAACACCATATATTTT
cdr3_aa: CASSFRGHGNTIYF

v_call: TRBV6-6
j_call: TRBJ2-7
d_call: NA
cdr3_length: 13
clone_size: NA
cdr3_nt: TGTGCCAGCAGTAGAGGCAGGTTCTACGAGCAGTACTTC
cdr3_aa: CASSRGRFYEQYF

v_call: TRBV5-1
j_call: TRBJ1-5
d_call: NA
cdr3_length: 14
clone_size: NA
cdr3_nt: TGCGCCAGCAGCTTACAGGGTGGTAATCAGCCCCAGCATTTT
cdr3_aa: CASSLQGGNQPQHF

v_call: TRBV6-9
j_call: TRBJ1-5
d_call: NA
cdr3_length: 17
clone_size: NA
cdr3_nt: TGTGCCAGCAGTCAGGATGGGGATCGGGGGGCGGGGCGGCCCCAGCATTTT
cdr3_aa: CASSQDGDRGAGRPQHF

v_call: TRBV7-8
j_call: TRBJ2-5
d_call: TRBD2
cdr3_length: 13
clone_size: NA
cdr3_nt: TGTGCCAGCAGCTTGAGGGAGGGAGAGACCCAGTACTTC
cdr3_aa: CASSLREGETQYF

v_call: TRBV7-3
j_call: TRBJ2-7
d_call: TRBD1
cdr3_length: 13
clone_size: NA
cdr3_nt: TGTGCCAGCAGCTTTTGGGACAGCTACGAGCAGTACTTC
cdr3_aa: CASSFWDSYEQYF

v_call: TRBV6-5
j_call: TRBJ1-1
d_call: TRBD1
cdr3_length: 14
clone_size: few
cdr3_nt: TGTGCCAGCAGTGGGACAGGGGGGAACACTGAAGCTTTCTTT
cdr3_aa: CASSGTGGNTEAFF

v_call: TRBV11-3
j_call: TRBJ2-5
d_call: NA
cdr3_length: 13
clone_size: NA
cdr3_nt: TGTGCCAGCAGCTTAGGCCTCCAAGAGACCCAGTACTTC
cdr3_aa: CASSLGLQETQYF

v_call: TRBV9
j_call: TRBJ2-3
d_call: TRBD1
cdr3_length: 15
clone_size: NA
cdr3_nt: TGTGCCAGCAGCGTAACAGGGGTACGCACAGATACGCAGTATTTT
cdr3_aa: CASSVTGVRTDTQYF

v_call: TRBV10-3
j_call: TRBJ2-1
d_call: TRBD2
cdr3_length: 15
clone_size: few
cdr3_nt: TGTGCCATCAGTGACCACGCGGGGGGGTACAATGAGCAGTTCTTC
cdr3_aa: CAISDHAGGYNEQFF

v_call: TRBV7-8
j_call: TRBJ2-7
d_call: TRBD1
cdr3_length: 17
clone_size: NA
cdr3_nt: TGTGCCAGCAGCTTAGTGGGGTTGGGGACAGGGGGCTACGAGCAGTACTTC
cdr3_aa: CASSLVGLGTGGYEQYF

v_call: TRBV5-6
j_call: TRBJ1-5
d_call: NA
cdr3_length: 14
clone_size: many
cdr3_nt: TGTGCCAGCAGCTCTAGGTGGGGGGGCCAGCCCCAGCATTTT
cdr3_aa: CASSSRWGGQPQHF

v_call: TRBV2
j_call: TRBJ1-6
d_call: NA
cdr3_length: 16
clone_size: NA
cdr3_nt: TGTGCCAGCACCCCGCGTCGGGGTTTGAGTAATTCACCCCTCCACTTT
cdr3_aa: CASTPRRGLSNSPLHF

v_call: TRBV5-1
j_call: TRBJ1-6
d_call: NA
cdr3_length: 15
clone_size: few
cdr3_nt: TGCGCCAGCAGCTTCGGCTGGGAGGGTACTTCACCCCTCCACTTT
cdr3_aa: CASSFGWEGTSPLHF

v_call: TRBV9
j_call: TRBJ2-7
d_call: NA
cdr3_length: 11
clone_size: few
cdr3_nt: TGTGCCAGCAGCTTAGATAACGAGCAGTACTTC
cdr3_aa: CASSLDNEQYF

v_call: TRBV27
j_call: TRBJ1-1
d_call: NA
cdr3_length: 14
clone_size: few
cdr3_nt: TGTGCCAGCAGTTTATACGTCGGGGATCGCCTAGCTTTCTTT
cdr3_aa: CASSLYVGDRLAFF

v_call: TRBV25-1
j_call: TRBJ2-7
d_call: NA
cdr3_length: 14
clone_size: few
cdr3_nt: TGTGCCACCGCGGCGGGGAGAACCTCCTACGAGCAGTACTTC
cdr3_aa: CATAAGRTSYEQYF

v_call: TRBV11-2
j_call: TRBJ1-4
d_call: NA
cdr3_length: 13
clone_size: NA
cdr3_nt: TGTGCCAGCAGCTTAGACGATTTCCCGTCGCTGTTTTTT
cdr3_aa: CASSLDDFPSLFF

v_call: TRBV10-1
j_call: TRBJ1-5
d_call: NA
cdr3_length: 14
clone_size: few
cdr3_nt: TGCGCCAGCAGTGAGTCGGGGGCGTTTCAGCCCCAGCATTTT
cdr3_aa: CASSESGAFQPQHF

v_call: TRBV28
j_call: TRBJ1-1
d_call: NA
cdr3_length: 14
clone_size: NA
cdr3_nt: TGTGCCAGCAGGTCATTACAGGGACGCACTGAAGCTTTCTTT
cdr3_aa: CASRSLQGRTEAFF

v_call: TRBV18
j_call: TRBJ2-3
d_call: TRBD2
cdr3_length: 17
clone_size: NA
cdr3_nt: TGTGCCAGCTCACCAGGGGCGCTAGCGGGGGTCACAGATACGCAGTATTTT
cdr3_aa: CASSPGALAGVTDTQYF

v_call: TRBV10-3
j_call: TRBJ2-1
d_call: TRBD2
cdr3_length: 12
clone_size: many
cdr3_nt: TGTGCCACGGGACTAGCGGGGGGGGAGCAGTTCTTC
cdr3_aa: CATGLAGGEQFF

v_call: TRBV6-5
j_call: TRBJ1-5
d_call: NA
cdr3_length: 14
clone_size: NA
cdr3_nt: TGTGCCAGCAGGAGTAGGGATAGCAATCAGCCCCAGCATTTT
cdr3_aa: CASRSRDSNQPQHF

v_call: TRBV7-9
j_call: TRBJ2-5
d_call: TRBD2
cdr3_length: 19
clone_size: NA
cdr3_nt: TGTGCCAGCAGCCGACTCCGCTTGGTAGCGGGGGGGACCCAAGAGACCCAGTACTTC
cdr3_aa: CASSRLRLVAGGTQETQYF

v_call: TRBV25-1
j_call: TRBJ1-2
d_call: NA
cdr3_length: 13
clone_size: NA
cdr3_nt: TGTGCCAGCAGTGAATATGGAGGGAATGGCTACACCTTC
cdr3_aa: CASSEYGGNGYTF

v_call: TRBV7-3
j_call: TRBJ2-2
d_call: TRBD1
cdr3_length: 19
clone_size: NA
cdr3_nt: TGTGCCAGCAGGCGGACAGGGGGCGAATTTAGTGGTAGCACCGGGGAGCTGTTTTTT
cdr3_aa: CASRRTGGEFSGSTGELFF

v_call: TRBV19
j_call: TRBJ2-5
d_call: NA
cdr3_length: 13
clone_size: few
cdr3_nt: TGTGCCAGTAGTATGGGGACGGAAGAGACCCAGTACTTC
cdr3_aa: CASSMGTEETQYF

v_call: TRBV30
j_call: TRBJ2-6
d_call: NA
cdr3_length: 15
clone_size: few
cdr3_nt: TGTGCCTGGGGCAGGGGTAGCTCTGGGGCCAACGTCCTGACTTTC
cdr3_aa: CAWGRGSSGANVLTF

v_call: TRBV27
j_call: TRBJ2-2
d_call: TRBD2
cdr3_length: 15
clone_size: NA
cdr3_nt: TGTGCCAGCATCTCGACGGGGGGTGACACCGGGGAGCTGTTTTTT
cdr3_aa: CASISTGGDTGELFF

v_call: TRBV10-3
j_call: TRBJ1-5
d_call: NA
cdr3_length: 15
clone_size: few
cdr3_nt: TGTGCCATCAGCTCAGGGACCCTGGTTAATCAGCCCCAGCATTTT
cdr3_aa: CAISSGTLVNQPQHF

v_call: TRBV30
j_call: TRBJ2-3
d_call: NA
cdr3_length: 17
clone_size: NA
cdr3_nt: TGTGCCTGGAGCCCACTCTTGAGGGCGAGGTTGCCAGATACGCAGTATTTT
cdr3_aa: CAWSPLLRARLPDTQYF

v_call: TRBV7-6
j_call: TRBJ2-6
d_call: NA
cdr3_length: 16
clone_size: once
cdr3_nt: TGTGCCAGCAGCTCCCTGGCCGGCGCGGGGGCCAACGTCCTGACTTTC
cdr3_aa: CASSSLAGAGANVLTF

v_call: TRBV6-5
j_call: TRBJ1-1
d_call: NA
cdr3_length: 14
clone_size: once
cdr3_nt: TGTGCCAGCAGGCGAGGGTGGAGGAACACTGAAGCTTTCTTT
cdr3_aa: CASRRGWRNTEAFF

v_call: TRBV7-2
j_call: TRBJ2-2
d_call: NA
cdr3_length: 12
clone_size: NA
cdr3_nt: TGTGCCAGCAGCTTAATTCTCGGGGAGCTGTTTTTT
cdr3_aa: CASSLILGELFF

v_call: TRBV5-1
j_call: TRBJ2-5
d_call: NA
cdr3_length: 13
clone_size: NA
cdr3_nt: TGCGCCAGCAGCTTCGGGTCTGAAGAGACCCAGTACTTC
cdr3_aa: CASSFGSEETQYF

v_call: TRBV27
j_call: TRBJ2-7
d_call: NA
cdr3_length: 14
clone_size: NA
cdr3_nt: TGTGCCAGCAGTTCGTACCCGGGCCTGAACGAAGAGTACTTC
cdr3_aa: CASSSYPGLNEEYF

v_call: TRBV11-3
j_call: TRBJ2-2
d_call: NA
cdr3_length: 15
clone_size: few
cdr3_nt: TGTGCCAGCAGCTTAGAACGGGGAACCACCGGGGAGCTGTTTTTT
cdr3_aa: CASSLERGTTGELFF

v_call: TRBV5-1
j_call: TRBJ2-3
d_call: NA
cdr3_length: 13
clone_size: few
cdr3_nt: TGCGCCAGCAGCCGAGGCGGCACAGATACGCAGTATTTT
cdr3_aa: CASSRGGTDTQYF

v_call: TRBV4-2
j_call: TRBJ2-1
d_call: TRBD1
cdr3_length: 15
clone_size: NA
cdr3_nt: TGTGCCAGCAGCCAACCGGGACAGGGGAATGGTGAGCAGTTCTTC
cdr3_aa: CASSQPGQGNGEQFF

v_call: TRBV4-2
j_call: TRBJ2-3
d_call: TRBD2
cdr3_length: 13
clone_size: NA
cdr3_nt: TGTGCCAGCACGGGGGGGCTCGAAGATACGCAGTATTTT
cdr3_aa: CASTGGLEDTQYF

v_call: TRBV6-5
j_call: TRBJ2-1
d_call: TRBD1
cdr3_length: 15
clone_size: NA
cdr3_nt: TGTGCCAGCACCCAACCCGGACAGGGACGGAATGAGCAGTTCTTC
cdr3_aa: CASTQPGQGRNEQFF

v_call: TRBV7-2
j_call: TRBJ1-1
d_call: NA
cdr3_length: 14
clone_size: NA
cdr3_nt: TGTGCCAGCAGCTTAGGACCGTATCAGGGGAAAGCTTTCTTT
cdr3_aa: CASSLGPYQGKAFF

v_call: TRBV15
j_call: TRBJ1-2
d_call: TRBD1
cdr3_length: 17
clone_size: NA
cdr3_nt: TGTGCCACCAGCAGAGATAAGGGGGCGGGGACTAGCTATGGCTACACCTTC
cdr3_aa: CATSRDKGAGTSYGYTF

v_call: TRBV29-1
j_call: TRBJ1-2
d_call: NA
cdr3_length: 13
clone_size: few
cdr3_nt: TGCAGCGTTGTGGCAGCTCCTAACTATGGCTACACCTTC
cdr3_aa: CSVVAAPNYGYTF